This record concerns one TCR beta chain sequence. Its antigen has not been determined. No base-level quality is on record; no much larger clone is a single base apart. This record comes from a study of blood T cell repertoires in COVID-19 (dated by TCRdb to about 2020). Study-level background: Samples from collaborators originated in the United States, Italy and Spain and spanned both the acute and convalescent phases of COVID-19. The prospective study material was composed of cDNA or gDNA derived from T cells, B-cell-depleted T cells, or PBMCs. Deeply sampled blood TCRbeta repertoires from subjects exposed to, actively infected with, or recovered from COVID-19 were included in the dataset. The repertoires were released in a freely available public database meant as a resource for research on the immune response to SARS-CoV-2. Samples were obtained from the ongoing ImmuneRACE study (first 160 participants) and from 1,254 subjects provided by 6 global collaborators. The sample metadata nearly always contained a de-identified subject ID, COVID-19 status, age in years and sex. Where HLA class I and class II types were available, the types were taken from metadata supplied by the sample provider, not from assay-based typing. Overall study results and their limits: Clinical and demographic metadata were provided uncurated, with the amount varying by source and participant.

At the junction V is shortened by 6 bases and J by 1 base; bases outside the gene matches: 4. From cysteine to phenylalanine, the CDR3 is 14 amino acids long. The sequence is cut down to CDR3 DNA, 42 bases in frame from base 1. Per the germline V gene (reference sequence), LNHNV is the CDR1 and YYDKDF is the CDR2. The immunoSEQ Assay, a bias-controlled multiplex PCR, was used to amplify TCRbeta CDR3 regions from genomic DNA. The study's own analysis went as follows. Nucleated cell counts per sample were estimated from amplification of reference gene primers within the assay. Sequence reads were collapsed and filtered to measure the absolute abundance of every unique TCRbeta CDR3 rearrangement. For each sample, productive Simpson clonality was calculated by taking the square root of Simpson's diversity index across productive rearrangements. TCRdb provides this immuneACCESS table in a form limited to in-frame rearrangements. Some clones are lacking; in checked studies, under half of them reflect an unresolved V gene, and why the rest are absent is not known. The V and J calls and the clone size are those of that table, but D and trimming were determined from the DNA. This sample is represented by about 49,000 clones; 85% to 90% of them were singletons. In total, the top ten clones hold about 2% of the sample.

One collaborating source in Seattle enrolled patients during active infection and followed them longitudinally through the course of disease. Each collaborating institution followed its own protocols to collect whole blood in K2EDTA tubes. For TCRbeta analysis, collaborator samples were shipped as frozen whole blood, as isolated PBMCs, or as DNA extracted from either sample type. The receptor was isolated from a woman older than 75 with COVID-19, enrolled during active disease. The chain couples TRBV15 to TRBJ1-1; TRBD1 agrees with 8 junctional bases. Source material: peripheral blood. The nucleotide sequence is given as TGTGCCACCAGTCGGACAGGGTGGAACACTGAAGCTTTCTTT. It is translated as CATSRTGWNTEAFF.